The entry below gives a single T cell receptor (beta chain) sequence along with its context. This clonotype showed up just once. Its antigen has not been determined. Base qualities were left out, and no much larger clone turns up one base away. One read provides weak support. From the cysteine up to the phenylalanine, the CDR3 has a length of 14 residues. Just the 42-base CDR3 DNA is kept, in frame starting at base 1. CDR1 and CDR2 are drawn from the germline V gene: SGHVS, FQNEAQ. V is reduced by 4 bases and J by 1 base, leaving a spacing of 10 bases between them. The data derive from a study of CD8+CD57+ T cells in acquired aplastic anemia (dated by TCRdb to 2016 to 2018). Regarding the study in general: Extracted DNA from sorted CD4+ and CD8+ cells averaged around 3.3 ug, ranging from roughly 0.2 to 30 ug. Mean read counts for healthy donor samples were approximately 10 million for CD4+ cells and 11.0 million for CD8+ cells.

In the study, sorted CD4+ and CD8+ blood T cells from patients with severe aplastic anemia and from healthy subjects underwent deep sequencing of TCR repertoires. Ficoll-Paque density gradient centrifugation was used to isolate peripheral blood mononuclear cells. Before DNA was extracted, CD4+ and CD8+ T cells were sorted using either FACS or magnetic beads. Profiling of TCR beta VDJ combinations and CDR3 sequences used genomic DNA as the template. An Illumina HiSeq 2000 was used for TCR repertoire sequencing. On the study's bioinformatics: TRBV/TRBJ rearrangement plots, CDR3 size and DJ length profiles, and Simpson's diversity index were used to evaluate the repertoires. The most abundant DNA sequence in the deep sequencing data was taken as the immunodominant clone. CDR3 amino acid sequences were screened for sharing across subjects and compared with published repertoires and the VDJdb database. TCRdb ran its own pipeline on the public reads, namely fastp trimming at Q25 and MiXCR clone calling, and kept in-frame beta chains. Merged by CDR3 protein, the rows form single entries marked with the most common genes and DNA. The V and J calls, along with clone size, are taken from TCRdb and not from the paper's own processing. The sample contains 150,000 to 200,000 distinct CDR3 sequences, approximately 40% of them found a single time. 1.1% of the sample is held by the ten biggest clonotypes.

Points the paper makes about the study in general: Roughly 30 CD8+ CDR3 sequences were found to be shared between patients and controls, but these sequences appeared to be highly expressed in patients and within the immunodominant clones of the patients. Patients and healthy controls showed no significant difference in CD8+ Simpson's diversity (P=0.060).

Sample: sorted CD4+, CD8+, or CD8+CD57+ T cells (not recorded which) from PBMCs. The sequence derives from a human donor in good health. The chain couples TRBV7-8 to TRBJ2-5; the D gene is unclear. The CDR3 has the sequence CASSSGRFQETQYF. The sequenced DNA is TGTGCCAGCAGCTCTGGCCGGTTCCAAGAGACCCAGTACTTC.